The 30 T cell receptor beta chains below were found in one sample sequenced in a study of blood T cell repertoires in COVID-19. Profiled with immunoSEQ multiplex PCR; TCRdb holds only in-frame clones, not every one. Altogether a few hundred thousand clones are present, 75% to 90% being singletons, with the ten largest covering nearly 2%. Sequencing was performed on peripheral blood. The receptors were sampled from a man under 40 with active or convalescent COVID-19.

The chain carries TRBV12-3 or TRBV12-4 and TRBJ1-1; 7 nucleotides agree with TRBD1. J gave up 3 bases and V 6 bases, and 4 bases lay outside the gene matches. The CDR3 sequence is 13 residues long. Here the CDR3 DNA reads TGTGCCAGCAGACAGGGGCAGTACACTGAAGCTTTCTTT. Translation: CASRQGQYTEAFF.

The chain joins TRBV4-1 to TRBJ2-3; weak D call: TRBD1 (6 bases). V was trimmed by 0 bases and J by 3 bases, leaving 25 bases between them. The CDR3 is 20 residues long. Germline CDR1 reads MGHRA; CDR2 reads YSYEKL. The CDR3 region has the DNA TGCGCCAGCAGCCAAGATCATTTAGTGGGCTTGGACAGCCCTACAGATACGCAGTATTTT. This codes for CASSQDHLVGLDSPTDTQYF.

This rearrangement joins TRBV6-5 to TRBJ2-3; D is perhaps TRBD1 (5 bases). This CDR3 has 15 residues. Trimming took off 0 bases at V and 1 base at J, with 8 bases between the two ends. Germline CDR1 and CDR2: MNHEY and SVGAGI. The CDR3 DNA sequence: TGTGCCAGCAGTTACTCAGGGGTACGCACAGATACGCAGTATTTT. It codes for CASSYSGVRTDTQYF.

In nucleotides, the CDR3 is TGTGCCAGCAGCCCCGGGACTAGCTTTATCACAGATACGCAGTATTTT. Translation: CASSPGTSFITDTQYF. The rearrangement uses TRBV9 and TRBJ2-3; 9 bases agree with TRBD2. Germline-derived CDR1 and CDR2 are SGDLS and YYNGEE. This CDR3 is built from 16 residues. Germline trimming cut 4 bases from V and 2 bases from J; bases unmatched to any gene: 8.

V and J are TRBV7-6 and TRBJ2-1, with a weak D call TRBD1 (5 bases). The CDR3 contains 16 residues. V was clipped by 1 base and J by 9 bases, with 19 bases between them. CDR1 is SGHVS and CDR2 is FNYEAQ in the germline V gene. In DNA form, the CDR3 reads TGTGCCAGCAGCTTAGAGTTTACAGGCTCCCACAGTGAGCAGTTCTTC. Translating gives CASSLEFTGSHSEQFF.

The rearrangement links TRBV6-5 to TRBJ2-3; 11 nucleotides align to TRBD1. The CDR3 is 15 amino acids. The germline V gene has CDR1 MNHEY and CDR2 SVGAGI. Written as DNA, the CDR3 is TGTGCTAGCCTTTGGGACAGGGGGTTAACAGATACGCAGTATTTT. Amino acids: CASLWDRGLTDTQYF.

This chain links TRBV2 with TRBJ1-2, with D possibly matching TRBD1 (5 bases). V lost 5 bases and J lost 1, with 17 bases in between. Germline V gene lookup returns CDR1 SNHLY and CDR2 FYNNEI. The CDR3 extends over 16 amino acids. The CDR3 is CASSPLGQALNYGYTF. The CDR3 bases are TGTGCCAGCAGTCCATTGGGGCAGGCCCTTAACTATGGCTACACCTTC.

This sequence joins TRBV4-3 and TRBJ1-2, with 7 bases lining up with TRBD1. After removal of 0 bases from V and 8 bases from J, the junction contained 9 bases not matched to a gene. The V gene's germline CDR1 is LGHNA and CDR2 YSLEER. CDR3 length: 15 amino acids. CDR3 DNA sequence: TGCGCCAGCAGCCAAGATCCCACAGGGGTACAGGGCTACACCTTC. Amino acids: CASSQDPTGVQGYTF.

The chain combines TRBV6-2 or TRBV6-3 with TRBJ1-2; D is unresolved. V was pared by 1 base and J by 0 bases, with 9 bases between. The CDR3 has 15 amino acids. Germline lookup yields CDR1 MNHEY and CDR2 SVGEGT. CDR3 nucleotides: TGTGCCAGCAGTTACTTTGCAGGAACTAACTATGGCTACACCTTC. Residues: CASSYFAGTNYGYTF.

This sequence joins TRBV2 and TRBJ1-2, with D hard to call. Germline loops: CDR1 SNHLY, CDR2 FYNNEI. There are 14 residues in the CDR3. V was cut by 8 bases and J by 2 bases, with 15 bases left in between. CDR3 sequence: CASDFRGSNYGYTF. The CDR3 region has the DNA TGTGCCAGCGACTTTAGAGGGAGCAACTATGGCTACACCTTC.

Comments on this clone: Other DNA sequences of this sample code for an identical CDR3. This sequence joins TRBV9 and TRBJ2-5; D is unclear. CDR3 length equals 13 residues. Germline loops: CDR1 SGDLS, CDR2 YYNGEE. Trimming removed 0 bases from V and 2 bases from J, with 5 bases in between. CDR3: CASSVDRQETQYF. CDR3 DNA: TGTGCCAGCAGCGTAGACAGACAAGAGACCCAGTACTTC. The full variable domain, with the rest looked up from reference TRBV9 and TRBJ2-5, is DSGVTQTPKHLITATGQRVTLRCSPRSGDLSVYWYQQSLDQGLQFLIQYYNGEERAKGNILERFSAQQFPDLHSELNLSSLELGDSALYFCASSVDRQETQYFGPGTRLLVL.

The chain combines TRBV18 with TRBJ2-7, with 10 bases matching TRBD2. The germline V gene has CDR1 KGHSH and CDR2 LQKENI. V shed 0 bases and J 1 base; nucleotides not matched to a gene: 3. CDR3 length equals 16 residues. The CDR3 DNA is TGTGCCAGCTCACCACCCCCAGCGGGGGGGTCCTACGAGCAGTACTTC. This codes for CASSPPPAGGSYEQYF.

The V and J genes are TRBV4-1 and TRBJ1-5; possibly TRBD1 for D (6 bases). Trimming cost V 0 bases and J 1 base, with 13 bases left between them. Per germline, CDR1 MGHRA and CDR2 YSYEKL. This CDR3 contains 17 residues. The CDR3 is CASSQEWSGVSNQPQHF. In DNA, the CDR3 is TGCGCCAGCAGCCAAGAATGGTCAGGGGTCAGCAATCAGCCCCAGCATTTT.

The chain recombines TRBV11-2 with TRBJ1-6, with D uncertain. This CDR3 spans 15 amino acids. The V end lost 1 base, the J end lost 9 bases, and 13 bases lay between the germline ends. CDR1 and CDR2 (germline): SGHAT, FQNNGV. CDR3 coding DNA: TGTGCCAGCAGCTTAGGTCGGGCGGCGGGTTCACCCCTCCACTTT. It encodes CASSLGRAAGSPLHF. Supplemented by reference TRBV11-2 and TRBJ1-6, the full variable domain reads EAGVAQSPRYKIIEKRQSVAFWCNPISGHATLYWYQQILGQGPKLLIQFQNNGVVDDSQLPKDRFSAERLKGVDSTLKIQPAKLEDSAVYLCASSLGRAAGSPLHFGNGTRLTVT.

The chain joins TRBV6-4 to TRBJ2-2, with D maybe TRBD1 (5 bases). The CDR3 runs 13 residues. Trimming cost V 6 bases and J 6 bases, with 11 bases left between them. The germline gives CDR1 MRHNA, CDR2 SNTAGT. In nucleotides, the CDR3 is TGTGCCAGCAGGGGGCAGGCGGCCGGGGAGCTGTTTTTT. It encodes CASRGQAAGELFF.

The DNA of the CDR3 is TGCGCCAGCAGCCAAGACTACAGGGGGCGAGAGACCCAGTACTTC. Translated, it gives CASSQDYRGRETQYF. The chain links TRBV4-3 to TRBJ2-5; 9 bases are a match to TRBD1. Germline V gene sequence: CDR1 LGHNA, CDR2 YSLEER. The junction had 3 bases not matched to a gene; V was cut back by 0 bases and J by 4 bases. CDR3 length: 15 residues.

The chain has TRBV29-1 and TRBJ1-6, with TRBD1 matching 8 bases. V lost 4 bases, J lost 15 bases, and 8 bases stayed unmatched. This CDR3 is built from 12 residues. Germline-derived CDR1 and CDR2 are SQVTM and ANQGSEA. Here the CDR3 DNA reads TGCAGCGTTGTCTTGGGGACAGGCCTCCTCCACTTT. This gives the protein CSVVLGTGLLHF.

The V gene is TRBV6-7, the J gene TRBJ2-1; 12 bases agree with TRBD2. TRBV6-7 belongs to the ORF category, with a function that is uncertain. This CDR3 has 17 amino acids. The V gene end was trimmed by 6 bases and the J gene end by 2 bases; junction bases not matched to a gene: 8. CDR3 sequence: CASRILAGGPAYNEQFF. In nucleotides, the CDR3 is TGTGCCAGCAGGATTCTAGCGGGGGGGCCCGCCTACAATGAGCAGTTCTTC.

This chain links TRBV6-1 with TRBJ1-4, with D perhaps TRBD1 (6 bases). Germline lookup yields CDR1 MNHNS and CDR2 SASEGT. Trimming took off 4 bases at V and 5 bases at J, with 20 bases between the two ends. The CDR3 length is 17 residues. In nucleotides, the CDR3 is TGTGCCAGCAGTGCACACCGGGACACCCTGACCAATGAAAAACTGTTTTTT. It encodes CASSAHRDTLTNEKLFF.

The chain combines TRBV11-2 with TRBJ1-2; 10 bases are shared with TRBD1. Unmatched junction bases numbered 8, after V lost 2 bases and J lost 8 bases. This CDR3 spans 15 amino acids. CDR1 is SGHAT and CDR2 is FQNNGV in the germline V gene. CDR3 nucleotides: TGTGCCAGCAGCTTAAGAGGGACAGGGGACGAAGGCTACACCTTC. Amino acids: CASSLRGTGDEGYTF.

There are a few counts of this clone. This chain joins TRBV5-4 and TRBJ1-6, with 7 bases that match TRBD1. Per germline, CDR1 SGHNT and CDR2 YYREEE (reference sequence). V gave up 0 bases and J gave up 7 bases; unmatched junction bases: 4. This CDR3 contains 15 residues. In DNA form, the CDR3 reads TGTGCCAGCAGCTTGGGACAGGGCAGAAATTCACCCCTCCACTTT. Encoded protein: CASSLGQGRNSPLHF.

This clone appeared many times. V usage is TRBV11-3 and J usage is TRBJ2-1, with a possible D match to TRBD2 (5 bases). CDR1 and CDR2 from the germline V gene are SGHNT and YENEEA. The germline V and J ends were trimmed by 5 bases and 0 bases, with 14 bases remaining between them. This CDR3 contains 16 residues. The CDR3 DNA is TGTGCCAGCAGCCGAGGAGGTCTGGCCTCCTACAATGAGCAGTTCTTC. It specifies CASSRGGLASYNEQFF.

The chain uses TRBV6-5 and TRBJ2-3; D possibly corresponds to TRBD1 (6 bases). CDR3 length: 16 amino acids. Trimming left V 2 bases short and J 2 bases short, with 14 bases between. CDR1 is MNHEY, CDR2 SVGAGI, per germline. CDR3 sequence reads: CASSYDRTLNTDTQYF. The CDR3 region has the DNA TGTGCCAGCAGTTACGACAGGACACTGAACACAGATACGCAGTATTTT.

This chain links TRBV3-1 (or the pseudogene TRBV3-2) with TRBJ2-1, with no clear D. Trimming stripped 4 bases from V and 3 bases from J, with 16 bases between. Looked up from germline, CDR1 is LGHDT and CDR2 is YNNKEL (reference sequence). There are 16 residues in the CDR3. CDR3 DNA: TGTGCCAGCAGCCTCTTGCGGCCCCCTGACTACAATGAGCAGTTCTTC. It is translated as CASSLLRPPDYNEQFF.

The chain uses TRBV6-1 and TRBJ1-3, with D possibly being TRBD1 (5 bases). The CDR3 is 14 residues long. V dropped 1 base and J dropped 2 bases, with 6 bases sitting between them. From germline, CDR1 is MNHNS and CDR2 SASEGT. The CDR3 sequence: CASSEVGAGNTIYF. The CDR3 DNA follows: TGTGCCAGCAGTGAAGTAGGGGCTGGAAACACCATATATTTT.

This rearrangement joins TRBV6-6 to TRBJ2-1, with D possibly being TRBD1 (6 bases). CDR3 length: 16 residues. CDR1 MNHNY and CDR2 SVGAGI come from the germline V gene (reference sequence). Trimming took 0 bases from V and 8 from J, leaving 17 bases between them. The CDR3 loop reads CASSYSGASSGDEQFF. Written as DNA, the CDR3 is TGTGCCAGCAGTTACTCGGGGGCGTCGAGCGGTGATGAGCAGTTCTTC.

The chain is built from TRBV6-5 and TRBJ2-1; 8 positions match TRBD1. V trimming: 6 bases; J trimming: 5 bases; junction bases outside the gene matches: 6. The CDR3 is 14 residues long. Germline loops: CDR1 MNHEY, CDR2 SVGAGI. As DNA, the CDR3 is TGTGCCAGCAGACCGGGACAGGAAAACAATGAGCAGTTCTTC. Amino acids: CASRPGQENNEQFF.

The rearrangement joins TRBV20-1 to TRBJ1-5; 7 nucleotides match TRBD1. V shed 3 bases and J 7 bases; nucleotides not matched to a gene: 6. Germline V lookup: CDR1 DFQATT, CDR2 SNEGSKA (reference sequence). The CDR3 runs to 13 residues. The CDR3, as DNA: TGCAGTGCTAGTTCAGGGGGAGGCCAGCCCCAGCATTTT. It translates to CSASSGGGQPQHF.

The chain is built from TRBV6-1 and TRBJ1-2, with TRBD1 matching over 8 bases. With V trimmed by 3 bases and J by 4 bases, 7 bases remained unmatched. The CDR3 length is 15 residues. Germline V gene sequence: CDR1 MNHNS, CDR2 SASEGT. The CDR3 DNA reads TGTGCCAGCAGTGATCACGCAGGGGGCATCTATGGCTACACCTTC. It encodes CASSDHAGGIYGYTF.

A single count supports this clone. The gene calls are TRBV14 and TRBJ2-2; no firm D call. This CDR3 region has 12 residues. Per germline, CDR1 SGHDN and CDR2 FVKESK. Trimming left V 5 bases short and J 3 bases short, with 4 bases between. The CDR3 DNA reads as TGTGCCAGCAGCTATTACACCGGGGAGCTGTTTTTT. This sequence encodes CASSYYTGELFF.